The source of this T cell receptor (beta chain) is a study of blood T cell repertoires in COVID-19. Overall study context: Italy, Spain and the United States were the sources of the convalescent and acute COVID-19 samples.

V was shortened by 5 bases and J by 3 bases, with 11 bases between the two germline ends. Germline CDR1 SGHTA, CDR2 FQGNSA. The CDR3 length is 13 residues. Produced via immunoSEQ multiplex PCR; TCRdb's table is partial and in-frame only. The sample contains hundreds of thousands of clones, roughly 80% of which appear only once. The origin of this receptor is a man aged 35 to 55 who had been exposed to COVID-19. Sequencing used PBMCs or T cells enriched from blood (not recorded which). The chain employs TRBV7-2 and TRBJ2-7, with D unclear. The CDR3 region is CASSRRTNYEQYF. CDR3 DNA: TGTGCCAGCAGCAGGAGAACCAACTACGAGCAGTACTTC.